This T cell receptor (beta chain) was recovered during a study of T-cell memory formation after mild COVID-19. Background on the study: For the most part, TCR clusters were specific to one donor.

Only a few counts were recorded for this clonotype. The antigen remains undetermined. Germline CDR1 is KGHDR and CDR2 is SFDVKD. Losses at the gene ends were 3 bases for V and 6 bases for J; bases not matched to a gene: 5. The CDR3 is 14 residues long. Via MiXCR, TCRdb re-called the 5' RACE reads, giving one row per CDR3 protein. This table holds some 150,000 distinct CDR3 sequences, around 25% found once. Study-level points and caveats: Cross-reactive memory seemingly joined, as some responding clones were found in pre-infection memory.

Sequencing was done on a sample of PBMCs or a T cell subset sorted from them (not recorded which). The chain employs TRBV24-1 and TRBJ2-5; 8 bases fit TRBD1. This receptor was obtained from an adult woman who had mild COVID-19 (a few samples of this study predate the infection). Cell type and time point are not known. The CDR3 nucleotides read TGTGCCACCAGTGATCCCGGACAGGGTCAGACCCAGTACTTC. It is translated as CATSDPGQGQTQYF.